One sample yielded the 13 T cell receptor beta chains listed below, sequenced in a study of type 1 regulatory T cells. TCRdb independently ran MiXCR on the reads; one entry per CDR3 protein. The sample has approximately 90,000 distinct CDR3 sequences; about 28% are singletons. The sequenced sample was CD4+ T cells, either the whole sample or a sorted fraction (not recorded which). The receptors here all came from a human donor in good health.

In its sample, this clonotype was seen a few times. This rearrangement joins TRBV2 to TRBJ2-2; D may correspond to TRBD1 or TRBD2 (5 bases each). The CDR3 is 14 residues long. The germline V gene has CDR1 SNHLY and CDR2 FYNNEI. V shed 6 bases and J shed 0 bases, with 8 bases lying between them. The DNA for the CDR3 is TGTGCCAGCAGAGGGGACCCGAACACCGGGGAGCTGTTTTTT. Its protein product is CASRGDPNTGELFF.

The chain carries TRBV12-3 or TRBV12-4 and TRBJ2-2, with 7 bases matching TRBD2. There are 14 residues in the CDR3. J gave up 2 bases and V 5 bases, and 2 bases lay outside the gene matches. The CDR3 loop is CASSRTRNTGELFF. The CDR3 nucleotides read TGTGCCAGCAGTCGGACTAGAAACACCGGGGAGCTGTTTTTT.

This clonotype was counted between two and nine times. This CDR3 reads CASSQDAGRPSEQFF. The CDR3 DNA follows: TGCGCCAGCAGCCAAGATGCGGGCCGGCCCTCTGAGCAGTTCTTC. The chain carries TRBV4-3 and TRBJ2-1; weak D call: TRBD2 (5 bases). The V end lost 0 bases, the J end lost 9 bases, and 15 bases lay between the germline ends. The CDR3 spans 15 residues. Germline CDR1 is LGHNA and CDR2 is YSLEER.

About this clonotype: This may arise from a read error, as a much more abundant clone is one base away. The chain has TRBV7-2 and TRBJ2-3; perhaps TRBD2 as D (6 bases). CDR1 and CDR2 from the germline V gene are SGHTA and FQGNSA. This CDR3 has 16 residues. With 3 bases removed from V and 4 bases from J, the gap between germline ends came to 17 bases. Here the CDR3 reads CASSFLLGGRADTQYF. The CDR3 region has the DNA TGTGCCAGCAGCTTTTTATTGGGAGGCCGCGCAGATACGCAGTATTTT.

This clonotype was recorded a few times. The chain couples TRBV15 to TRBJ1-5; perhaps TRBD1 as D (5 bases). The CDR3 extends over 15 amino acids. V lost 4 bases and J 1 base, leaving 11 bases between the germline ends. Per germline, CDR1 LNHNV and CDR2 YYDKDF (reference sequence). The CDR3 DNA follows: TGTGCCACCAGCATCAGGGAAAGGAGCAATCAGCCCCAGCATTTT. Amino acids: CATSIRERSNQPQHF.

This clonotype was picked up a small number of times. The V call is TRBV15, the J call TRBJ2-2, with 11 bases that match TRBD1. The ends lost 1 base at V and 2 bases at J; junction bases unmatched: 3. Germline V CDR1 and CDR2: LNHNV, YYDKDF (reference sequence). The CDR3 length is 17 residues. Here the CDR3 DNA reads TGTGCCACCAGCAGAGCCAGGACAGGGGGCAACACCGGGGAGCTGTTTTTT. Translated, it gives CATSRARTGGNTGELFF.

The V and J genes are TRBV6-6 and TRBJ2-6; D remains ambiguous. In germline, CDR1 is MNHNY, CDR2 SVGAGI (reference sequence). Trimming left V 2 bases short and J 4 bases short, with 15 bases between. CDR3 length equals 17 residues. CDR3 sequence (DNA): TGTGCCAGCAGTTACCCTCCGTCTGGGCGGGGGGCCAACGTCCTGACTTTC. As protein: CASSYPPSGRGANVLTF.

The chain combines TRBV20-1 with TRBJ1-5; tentative D call: TRBD1 (6 bases). Germline CDR1 is DFQATT and CDR2 is SNEGSKA (reference sequence). This CDR3 contains 15 residues. Trimming took 6 bases from V and 7 from J, leaving 22 bases between them. The CDR3 sequence is CSASPGNPGTQPQHF. The CDR3 DNA is TGCAGTGCGAGCCCCGGGAACCCCGGGACACAGCCCCAGCATTTT.

This chain joins TRBV15 and TRBJ2-3; D not resolved. This CDR3 has 13 amino acids. The germline CDR1 and CDR2 sequences are LNHNV and YYDKDF (reference sequence). The V end was cut by 0 bases, the J end by 5 bases, with 6 bases between. The CDR3 sequence is CATSRDSLDTQYF. The CDR3 nucleotides read TGTGCCACCAGCAGAGACAGCCTAGATACGCAGTATTTT.

This clonotype occurred a few times. V and J are TRBV7-2 and TRBJ2-1; D remains unclear. The germline V and J ends were trimmed by 4 bases and 8 bases, with 18 bases remaining between them. The CDR3 is made up of 15 amino acids. Germline V lookup: CDR1 SGHTA, CDR2 FQGNSA. CDR3 coding DNA: TGTGCCAGCAGCTCCTCTCGGATTAGAGGTCATGAGCAGTTCTTC. Translated: CASSSSRIRGHEQFF.

This clonotype was picked up a small number of times. This chain links TRBV18 with TRBJ2-7; 7 bases fit TRBD1. The junction had 3 bases not matched to a gene; V was cut back by 2 bases and J by 5 bases. The germline V gene has CDR1 KGHSH and CDR2 LQKENI. The CDR3 consists of 13 residues. The CDR3 sequence: CASSPTGADEQYF. The DNA of the CDR3 is TGTGCCAGCTCACCAACAGGGGCGGACGAGCAGTACTTC. Filled out from reference TRBV18 and TRBJ2-7, the complete variable domain reads NAGVMQNPRHLVRRRGQEARLRCSPMKGHSHVYWYRQLPEEGLKFMVYLQKENIIDESGMPKERFSAEFPKEGPSILRIQQVVRGDSAAYFCASSPTGADEQYFGPGTRLTVT.

This clonotype has a handful of counts. The CDR3 sequence is CASSLMVGKLKETQYF. The CDR3 bases are TGTGCCAGCAGCTTGATGGTGGGCAAACTTAAAGAGACCCAGTACTTC. The genes are TRBV7-9 and TRBJ2-5, with no clear D. Looked up from germline, CDR1 is SEHNR and CDR2 is FQNEAQ (reference sequence). The V gene lost 3 bases and the J gene lost 3 bases, with 17 bases spanning the gap. CDR3 length: 16 residues.

This chain links TRBV6-1 with TRBJ2-3; 7 positions agree with TRBD2. From germline, CDR1 is MNHNS and CDR2 SASEGT. Unmatched junction bases numbered 3, after V lost 10 bases and J lost 2 bases. The CDR3 sequence is 12 residues long. The CDR3 region has the DNA TGTGCCACCCTAGCGGACACAGATACGCAGTATTTT. It translates to CATLADTDTQYF.